Listed below are T cell receptor beta chains from one sample, sequenced in a study of technical replicates of blood from a few donors. Profiled with immunoSEQ multiplex PCR; TCRdb holds only in-frame clones, not every one. The repertoire holds some 69,000 clones, with roughly 88% as singletons. Specimen: PBMCs. The receptor source for this set is a human donor in good health. Some clones in this sample may be carry-over from other donors' samples. The CDR3 runs from the conserved cysteine through the conserved F or W. A D gene is named only where the DNA matches it firmly. Clone size, where shown, is once, few, many, or a class for clones that have expanded.

- - TRBJ2-7 TRBV6-6 TGTGCCAGCAGTCAAACAGGGAAGCAGTACTTC CASSQTGKQYF
TRBD1 - TRBJ2-7 TRBV2 TGTGCCAGCAAGCCGCCGGGACAGGGGATCCACGAGCAGTACTTC CASKPPGQGIHEQYF
- once TRBJ2-2 TRBV5-6 TGTGCCAGCAGCTTTTTCGAGGGCGTGAACACCGGGGAGCTGTTTTTT CASSFFEGVNTGELFF
TRBD1 - TRBJ1-1 TRBV7-9 TGTGCCAGCAGCTTAGAGGACAGGGCGGACACTGAAGCTTTCTTT CASSLEDRADTEAFF
- - TRBJ1-5 TRBV15 TGTGCCACCAGCAGAGAGGAGAGGATTAGCAATCAGCCCCAGCATTTT CATSREERISNQPQHF
- - TRBJ1-1 TRBV5-1 TGCGCCAGCAGCTTGGAACCACTTAAGAACACTGAAGCTTTCTTT CASSLEPLKNTEAFF
- - TRBJ2-1 TRBV15 TGTGCCACCAGTCCCGGGACTGGGGACAATGAGCAGTTCTTC CATSPGTGDNEQFF
- - TRBJ1-2 TRBV10-3 TGTGCCATCAGTGAGCAGGGAGGAGAATCTAACTATGGCTACACCTTC CAISEQGGESNYGYTF
TRBD1 - TRBJ1-1 TRBV19 TGTGCCAGTAGTTCAACCAGGGGGAGCACTGAAGCTTTCTTT CASSSTRGSTEAFF
- - TRBJ1-1 TRBV11-2 TGTGCCAGCAGCTTGGGGGGAGAAGCTTTCTTT CASSLGGEAFF
- - TRBJ2-7 TRBV7-9 TGTGCCAGCAGCTCAGCAGCAGGGAAAGGCTACGAGCAGTACTTC CASSSAAGKGYEQYF
- - TRBJ2-7 TRBV6-5 TGTGCCAGCAGAGACCGGGACATCCTAAACGAGCAGTACTTC CASRDRDILNEQYF
- - TRBJ1-3 TRBV9 TGTGCCAGCAGCGTAGAATGGGGAGGGCACACCATATATTTT CASSVEWGGHTIYF
TRBD2 - TRBJ2-5 TRBV14 TGTGCCAGCAGCCAAGGTTGGACTAGAGAATCGGGCCTTCAAGAGACCCAGTACTTC CASSQGWTRESGLQETQYF
- - TRBJ1-1 TRBV7-8 TGTGCCAGCAGCGAACGAGGGATCCGGGGGGCTGAAGCTTTCTTT CASSERGIRGAEAFF
- - TRBJ1-6 TRBV5-4 TGTGCCAGCCGGTCTGGCTCCTATAATTCACCCCTCCACTTT CASRSGSYNSPLHF
- once TRBJ2-1 TRBV27 TGTGCCAGCAGGAGGGGGGGGAGCTCCTACAATGAGCAGTTCTTC CASRRGGSSYNEQFF
- - TRBJ2-3 TRBV7-3 TGTGCCAGCAGCTTCCGAGGCACAGATACGCAGTATTTT CASSFRGTDTQYF
TRBD1 - TRBJ1-1 TRBV4-3 TGCGCCAGCAGCCCGGACAGGAAGAACACTGAAGCTTTCTTT CASSPDRKNTEAFF
- few TRBJ1-1 TRBV4-3 TGCGCCAGCAGCCAAGACACAGGCTTAAACACTGAAGCTTTCTTT CASSQDTGLNTEAFF
- - TRBJ2-1 TRBV6-1 TGTGCCAGCAGTGGCGGGGGCCCCCCGCTCTACAATGAGCAGTTCTTC CASSGGGPPLYNEQFF
- once TRBJ2-5 TRBV18 TGTGCCAGCTCACCACCCGCTCCGAGGGAAGAGACCCAGTACTTC CASSPPAPREETQYF
TRBD2 - TRBJ2-5 TRBV7-2 TGTGCCAGCAGCAAGTGGCTAGCGGCAGAGACCCAGTACTTC CASSKWLAAETQYF
- - TRBJ2-7 TRBV7-9 TGTGCCAGCAGCTTAGGCCTTAGCTCCTACGAGCAGTACTTC CASSLGLSSYEQYF